These 24 T cell receptor beta chains originate from one sample sequenced in a study of T cells in Graves' hyperthyroidism and ophthalmopathy. Template material for amplifying TCR beta CDR3 regions consisted of RNA transcripts. During a first-round RT-PCR of the TCR CDR3, the HTBI primer set was used. Using its own MiXCR run on the multiplex PCR reads, TCRdb lists one record per CDR3 protein. The data contain hundreds of thousands of distinct CDR3 sequences, 15% of them singletons. Sequenced sample: blood. The receptors were gathered from a woman aged 30 to 39 with Graves' hyperthyroidism.

This clonotype was found a few times. The V call is TRBV12-3 or TRBV12-4, the J call TRBJ1-5, with 7 positions matching TRBD1. This CDR3 region has 16 residues. Trimming took 5 bases from V and 4 from J; bases not matched to a gene: 11. The CDR3 DNA is TGTGCCAGCAGTCCCCGCCCCGGGACAGATAATCAGCCCCAGCATTTT. It yields the protein CASSPRPGTDNQPQHF.

This clonotype showed up just a few times. The chain combines TRBV2 with TRBJ2-7, with 11 positions matching TRBD2. This CDR3 contains 17 residues. Germline V gene sequence: CDR1 SNHLY, CDR2 FYNNEI. J gave up 3 bases and V 1 base, and 8 bases lay outside the gene matches. CDR3 nucleotides: TGTGCCAGCAGTGAAGTCTCTAGCGGGGGGATTTACTACGAGCAGTACTTC. Its translation: CASSEVSSGGIYYEQYF.

At least ten counts were recorded for this clonotype. The genes are TRBV11-2 and TRBJ1-3, with TRBD1 as a possible D gene (6 bases). The germline V gene has CDR1 SGHAT and CDR2 FQNNGV. V shed 5 bases and J shed 0 bases, with 11 bases lying between them. The CDR3 has 15 amino acids. This CDR3 is CASSPGEGSGNTIYF. In DNA form, the CDR3 reads TGTGCCAGCAGCCCAGGGGAGGGCTCTGGAAACACCATATATTTT.

This clonotype was observed at least ten times. The chain joins TRBV3-1 to TRBJ2-7, with 13 bases lining up with TRBD2. This CDR3 region has 14 residues. With 9 bases clipped from V and 2 bases from J, the junction kept 4 bases outside the gene matches. Germline V lookup: CDR1 LGHDT, CDR2 YNNKEL (reference sequence). The CDR3 region is CASSGLAGTYEQYF. The CDR3 DNA follows: TGTGCCAGTTCGGGACTAGCGGGAACCTACGAGCAGTACTTC.

This clonotype was seen a handful of times. The rearrangement joins TRBV24-1 to TRBJ2-1, with D hard to call. The CDR3 runs 12 residues. Germline V gene sequence: CDR1 KGHDR, CDR2 SFDVKD. With 6 bases removed from V and 4 bases from J, the gap between germline ends came to 6 bases. The DNA for the CDR3 is TGTGCCACCAGTTTTAGATACAATGAGCAGTTCTTC. Translated: CATSFRYNEQFF.

Turning to this clonotype: A read error is likely, as this CDR3 ends without the conserved phenylalanine or tryptophan. This CDR3 is CASSEFANYGYTL. The CDR3 DNA sequence: TGTGCCAGCAGTGAATTTGCCAACTATGGCTACACCCTC. The rearrangement uses TRBV6-1 and TRBJ1-2; D unresolved. In germline, CDR1 is MNHNS, CDR2 SASEGT. Between the trimmed V and J ends, which lost 2 bases and 2 bases, there was a span of 6 bases. There are 13 residues in the CDR3.

This clonotype was counted at least ten times. The CDR3 nucleotides read TGTGCCACCAGTGATTTCGGCAGGGGTGATAGCAGGAATGAGCAGTTCTTC. Protein sequence: CATSDFGRGDSRNEQFF. The V gene is TRBV24-1, the J gene TRBJ2-1, with a weak D call TRBD1 (6 bases). The length of the CDR3 is 17 residues. Germline lookup yields CDR1 KGHDR and CDR2 SFDVKD. V was shortened by 1 base and J by 7 bases, with 19 bases between the two germline ends.

This clonotype was picked up many times. This chain joins TRBV7-3 and TRBJ2-1; the D gene could be TRBD1 or TRBD2 (5 bases each). Trimming removed 5 bases from V and 3 bases from J, with 11 bases in between. Per the germline V gene, CDR1 is SGHTA and CDR2 is FQGTGA. The CDR3 sequence is 14 residues long. The DNA for the CDR3 is TGTGCCAGCAGCCAGGGACCAGGCTACAATGAGCAGTTCTTC. It is translated as CASSQGPGYNEQFF.

This clonotype was observed at least ten times. The chain employs TRBV7-6 and TRBJ2-1, with a weak D call TRBD2 (5 bases). Germline V gives CDR1 SGHVS, CDR2 FNYEAQ. Trimming shortened V by 0 bases and J by 10 bases, and 16 bases separated the two germline ends. The CDR3 loop spans 15 amino acids. CDR3 DNA: TGTGCCAGCAGCTTAGCCGGGCGCCCCGAGGGAGAGCAGTTCTTC. Amino acids: CASSLAGRPEGEQFF.

Ten or more counts support this clonotype. This chain joins TRBV18 and TRBJ2-3, with 8 bases matching TRBD1. Trimming removed 1 base from V and 1 base from J; junction bases left unmatched: 4. Germline lookup yields CDR1 KGHSH and CDR2 LQKENI. This CDR3 has 16 residues. CDR3 DNA sequence: TGTGCCAGCTCACCACGGGCGACAGGGGGCACAGATACGCAGTATTTT. Its protein product is CASSPRATGGTDTQYF. Together with reference TRBV18 and TRBJ2-3, the CDR3 gives the full variable domain: NAGVMQNPRHLVRRRGQEARLRCSPMKGHSHVYWYRQLPEEGLKFMVYLQKENIIDESGMPKERFSAEFPKEGPSILRIQQVVRGDSAAYFCASSPRATGGTDTQYFGPGTRLTVL.

This sequence joins TRBV7-9 and TRBJ1-3, with 8 positions matching TRBD1. After removal of 2 bases from V and 4 bases from J, the junction contained 10 bases not matched to a gene. CDR3 length: 17 amino acids. In germline, CDR1 is SEHNR, CDR2 FQNEAQ (reference sequence). CDR3 in amino acids: CASSLPPGQAIGNTIYF. The CDR3 nucleotides are TGTGCCAGCAGCTTACCGCCGGGACAGGCTATCGGAAACACCATATATTTT.

This clonotype was picked up a small number of times. This chain links TRBV20-1 with TRBJ1-4; a possible D gene is TRBD1 (5 bases). Germline CDR1 reads DFQATT; CDR2 reads SNEGSKA (reference sequence). This CDR3 has 12 amino acids. The V end was cut by 3 bases, the J end by 8 bases, with 10 bases between. CDR3 in DNA: TGCAGTGCTAGTAGGGACGGGGAAAAACTGTTTTTT. It specifies CSASRDGEKLFF.

This clonotype was counted many times. This sequence joins TRBV7-8 and TRBJ2-7, with D perhaps TRBD2 (5 bases). The germline gives CDR1 SGHVS, CDR2 FQNEAQ. CDR3 length: 14 amino acids. V gave up 0 bases and J gave up 3 bases, with 9 bases separating them. The CDR3 spells CASSLAGVLYEQYF. In nucleotides, the CDR3 is TGTGCCAGCAGCTTAGCGGGAGTCCTCTACGAGCAGTACTTC.

This clonotype was detected a few times. This chain connects TRBV6-2 or TRBV6-3 to TRBJ2-2; D perhaps matches TRBD2 (5 bases). Trimming took 5 bases from V and 5 from J, leaving 21 bases between them. Germline CDR1 MNHEY, CDR2 SVGEGT. The CDR3 has 17 residues. DNA of the CDR3: TGTGCCAGCAGTCACCCTCTGTGGGAGTCTCGAACCGGGGAGCTGTTTTTT. This sequence encodes CASSHPLWESRTGELFF.

Ten or more counts support this clonotype. The V gene is TRBV2, the J gene TRBJ2-5; D gene unclear. This CDR3 spans 12 amino acids. V was trimmed by 8 bases and J by 2 bases, leaving 9 bases between them. Germline V gives CDR1 SNHLY, CDR2 FYNNEI. CDR3: CASFLRQETQYF. CDR3 DNA: TGTGCCAGCTTCCTCAGGCAAGAGACCCAGTACTTC. The full variable domain, its missing parts supplied by reference TRBV2 and TRBJ2-5, is EPEVTQTPSHQVTQMGQEVILRCVPISNHLYFYWYRQILGQKVEFLVSFYNNEISEKSEIFDDQFSVERPDGSNFTLKIRSTKLEDSAMYFCASFLRQETQYFGPGTRLLVL.

The table lists this clonotype with a few counts. The chain recombines TRBV5-1 with TRBJ1-4; TRBD1 matches 9 bases. CDR1 and CDR2 (germline): SGHRS, YFSETQ. The ends lost 2 bases at V and 13 bases at J; junction bases unmatched: 9. The CDR3 contains 14 residues. This CDR3 reads CASSFGQGQGGLFF. The CDR3, as DNA: TGCGCCAGCAGCTTTGGCCAGGGACAGGGAGGACTGTTTTTT.

There are many counts of this clonotype. For the CDR3, the DNA is TGTGCCAGCAGGGTTGGGACTAGCGGGAGCTACCACGAGCAGTACTTC. As protein: CASRVGTSGSYHEQYF. The rearrangement links TRBV28 to TRBJ2-7, with TRBD2 matching 14 bases. The CDR3 runs 16 residues. J gave up 5 bases and V 6 bases, and 9 bases lay outside the gene matches. Germline CDR1 and CDR2: MDHEN and SYDVKM.

At least ten counts were recorded for this clonotype. This rearrangement joins TRBV7-2 to TRBJ2-7; D call uncertain. The CDR3 totals 14 residues. Germline V lookup: CDR1 SGHTA, CDR2 FQGNSA. V gave up 2 bases and J gave up 3 bases, with 11 bases separating them. The CDR3 loop reads CASSLPGRYYEQYF. The CDR3 nucleotides are TGTGCCAGCAGCTTACCCGGCCGCTACTACGAGCAGTACTTC.

This clonotype came up many times. The CDR3 coding sequence is TGCAGCGTTGACGGACTCGAGCTTGGGTACGAGCAGTACTTC. As protein: CSVDGLELGYEQYF. J is TRBJ2-7 and V is TRBV29-1; possibly TRBD2 for D (5 bases). The CDR3 is 14 amino acids. Trimming cost V 3 bases and J 4 bases, with 16 bases left between them. The germline V gene has CDR1 SQVTM and CDR2 ANQGSEA.

The chain uses TRBV2 and TRBJ2-1; tentative D call: TRBD2 (5 bases). V was cut by 3 bases and J by 12 bases, with 12 bases left in between. CDR3 length equals 12 residues. Per the germline V gene, CDR1 is SNHLY and CDR2 is FYNNEI. Here the CDR3 DNA reads TGTGCCAGCAGTGACAGCGGTTTTAGGCAGTTCTTC. It specifies CASSDSGFRQFF.

This clonotype appeared a few times. The chain is built from TRBV12-3 or TRBV12-4 and TRBJ1-4; the match to TRBD1 covers 8 bases. The CDR3 is made up of 15 amino acids. V was clipped by 6 bases and J by 7 bases; unmatched bases: 10. The CDR3 sequence is CASRTRQGLGEKLFF. The CDR3 DNA reads TGTGCCAGCAGAACCCGACAGGGGTTGGGTGAAAAACTGTTTTTT.

This chain joins TRBV6-1 and TRBJ2-2, with a weak D call TRBD2 (6 bases). This CDR3 has 19 amino acids. Germline values: CDR1 MNHNS, CDR2 SASEGT. V lost 5 bases to trimming and J lost 4 bases, with 26 bases between them. CDR3 DNA: TGTGCCAGCAGTCGACCCAGGACTACCCTCTTTTCGTTCACCGGGGAGCTGTTTTTT. It yields the protein CASSRPRTTLFSFTGELFF.

The CDR3 here is CASSLDAWTTGELFF. As DNA, the CDR3 is TGTGCCAGCAGTCTTGATGCATGGACCACCGGGGAGCTGTTTTTT. V is TRBV11-3 and J is TRBJ2-2; the D is unclear. With 6 bases removed from V and 4 bases from J, the gap between germline ends came to 15 bases. This CDR3 spans 15 amino acids. Looked up from germline, CDR1 is SGHNT and CDR2 is YENEEA.

This clonotype was counted ten times or more. This chain links TRBV5-1 with TRBJ2-7; tentative D call: TRBD1 (5 bases). V gave up 6 bases and J gave up 1 base, with 11 bases separating them. CDR1 and CDR2 (germline): SGHRS, YFSETQ. The CDR3 runs 13 residues. For the CDR3, the DNA is TGCGCCAGCATGCAGGGTCGATCCTACGAGCAGTACTTC. Translated, it gives CASMQGRSYEQYF.